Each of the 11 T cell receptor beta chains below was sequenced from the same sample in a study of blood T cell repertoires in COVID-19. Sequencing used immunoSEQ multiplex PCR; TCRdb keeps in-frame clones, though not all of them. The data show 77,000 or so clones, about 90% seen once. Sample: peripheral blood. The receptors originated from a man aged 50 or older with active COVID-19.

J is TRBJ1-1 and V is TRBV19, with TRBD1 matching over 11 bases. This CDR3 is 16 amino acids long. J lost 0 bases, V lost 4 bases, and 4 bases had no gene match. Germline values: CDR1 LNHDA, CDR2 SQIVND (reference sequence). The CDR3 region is CASSRGQGVLNTEAFF. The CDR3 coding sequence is TGTGCCAGTAGTAGGGGACAGGGGGTTCTGAACACTGAAGCTTTCTTT.

DNA for the CDR3: TGCGCCAGCAGCCCGGGGACTCTTACGGGCTCCTACAATGAGCAGTTCTTC. It specifies CASSPGTLTGSYNEQFF. The chain combines TRBV5-1 with TRBJ2-1; the D gene is possibly TRBD2 (6 bases). This CDR3 spans 17 amino acids. The germline V gene encodes CDR1 SGHRS and CDR2 YFSETQ. With 4 bases removed from V and 0 bases from J, the gap between germline ends came to 17 bases.

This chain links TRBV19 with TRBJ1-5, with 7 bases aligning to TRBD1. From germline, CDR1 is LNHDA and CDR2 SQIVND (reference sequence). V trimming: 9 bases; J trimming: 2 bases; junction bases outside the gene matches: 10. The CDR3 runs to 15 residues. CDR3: CASLARQGRNQPQHF. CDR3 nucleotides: TGTGCCAGCCTCGCCAGACAGGGCCGCAATCAGCCCCAGCATTTT.

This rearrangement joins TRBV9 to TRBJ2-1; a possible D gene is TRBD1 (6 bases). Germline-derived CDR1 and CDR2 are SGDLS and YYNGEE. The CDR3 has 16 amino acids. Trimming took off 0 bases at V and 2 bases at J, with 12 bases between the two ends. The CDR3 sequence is CASSVDGRGTYNEQFF. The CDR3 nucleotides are TGTGCCAGCAGCGTAGACGGCAGGGGAACCTACAATGAGCAGTTCTTC.

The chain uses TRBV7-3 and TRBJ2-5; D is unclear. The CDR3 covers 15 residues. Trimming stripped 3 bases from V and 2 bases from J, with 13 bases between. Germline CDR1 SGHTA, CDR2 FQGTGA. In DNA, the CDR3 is TGTGCCAGCAGCTTGTCCTCCGGGTTTCAAGAGACCCAGTACTTC. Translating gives CASSLSSGFQETQYF.

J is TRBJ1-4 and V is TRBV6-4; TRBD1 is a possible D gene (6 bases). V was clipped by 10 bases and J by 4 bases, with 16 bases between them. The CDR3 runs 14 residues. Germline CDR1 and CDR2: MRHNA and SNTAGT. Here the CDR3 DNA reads TGTGCCACATCCCCGACAGGCGATAATGAAAAACTGTTTTTT. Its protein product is CATSPTGDNEKLFF.

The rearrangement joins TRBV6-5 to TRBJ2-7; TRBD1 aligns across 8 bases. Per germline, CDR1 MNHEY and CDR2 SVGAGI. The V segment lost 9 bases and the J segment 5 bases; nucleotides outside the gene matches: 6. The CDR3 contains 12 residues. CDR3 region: CASRTGLNEQYF. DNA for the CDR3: TGTGCCAGTCGGACAGGGCTGAACGAGCAGTACTTC.

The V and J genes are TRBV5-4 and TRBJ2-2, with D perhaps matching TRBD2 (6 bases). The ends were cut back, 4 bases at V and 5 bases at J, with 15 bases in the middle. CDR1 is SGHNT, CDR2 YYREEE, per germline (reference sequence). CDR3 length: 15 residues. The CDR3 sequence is CASSPPGVRTGELFF. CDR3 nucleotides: TGTGCCAGCAGCCCACCGGGAGTAAGAACCGGGGAGCTGTTTTTT.

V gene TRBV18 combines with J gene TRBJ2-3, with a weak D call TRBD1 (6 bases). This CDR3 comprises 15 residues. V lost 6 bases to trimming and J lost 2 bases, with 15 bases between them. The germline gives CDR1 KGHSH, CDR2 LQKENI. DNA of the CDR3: TGTGCCAGCTCCCCGGGACACTTACCCACAGATACGCAGTATTTT. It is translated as CASSPGHLPTDTQYF.

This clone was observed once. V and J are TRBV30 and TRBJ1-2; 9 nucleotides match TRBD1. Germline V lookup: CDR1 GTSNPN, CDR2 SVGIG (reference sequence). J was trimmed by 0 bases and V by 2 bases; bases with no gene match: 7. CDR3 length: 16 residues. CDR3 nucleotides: TGTGCCTGGAGTACAGGGGGCGCGAGTTCTAACTATGGCTACACCTTC. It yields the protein CAWSTGGASSNYGYTF.

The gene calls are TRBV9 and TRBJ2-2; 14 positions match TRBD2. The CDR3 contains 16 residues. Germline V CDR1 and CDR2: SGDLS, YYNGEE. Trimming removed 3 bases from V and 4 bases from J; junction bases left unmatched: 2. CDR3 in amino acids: CASSAGLAGATGELFF. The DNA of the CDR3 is TGTGCCAGCAGCGCGGGACTAGCGGGAGCCACCGGGGAGCTGTTTTTT.